The clone carrying this TCR beta chain was seen a handful of times. TCRbeta library construction was performed incorporating unique molecular identifiers. One entry per CDR3 protein results from TCRdb running MiXCR on the PCR reads. The table has hundreds of thousands of distinct CDR3 sequences, around 16% seen once. V lost 3 bases and J lost 4; bases outside the gene matches: 6. The CDR3 runs to 14 residues. The V gene's germline CDR1 is SGDLS and CDR2 YYNGEE. The entry originates in a study of T-cell reconstitution after alpha-beta-depleted transplantation in children. The sequence derives from a human donor who donated a stem cell graft to a child with acute lymphoblastic leukemia. The chain couples TRBV9 to TRBJ2-5; 7 nucleotides agree with TRBD2. Sequenced material: PBMCs from the stem cell graft donor, taken from the stem cell graft. The chain's CDR3 is CASSAQGGRETQYF. The CDR3 DNA reads as TGTGCCAGCAGCGCCCAGGGAGGGAGAGAGACCCAGTACTTC.